Presented here are 20 T cell receptor beta chains from one specimen sequenced in a study of T cell responses to AZD1222 COVID-19 vaccine. The protocol was immunoSEQ multiplex PCR, while the TCRdb copy is restricted to in-frame clones and leaves out a portion. The repertoire holds roughly 120,000 clones, about 90% seen once, with 14% in the top ten. The sequencing used peripheral blood, collected on day 0 of AZD1222 vaccination. These receptors were collected from an adult in good health.

This chain joins TRBV11-2 and TRBJ1-3; tentative D call: TRBD1 (6 bases). Deletions cut 5 bases from V and 7 bases from J, with 30 bases between. This CDR3 region has 19 residues. The germline V gene encodes CDR1 SGHAT and CDR2 FQNNGV. This CDR3 is CASSRRIRQGQSRNNTIYF. CDR3 sequence (DNA): TGTGCCAGCAGCCGCCGGATCCGACAAGGACAGAGTCGGAATAACACCATATATTTT.

This chain links TRBV10-2 with TRBJ1-5; 8 bases match TRBD1. Germline V lookup: CDR1 WSHSY, CDR2 SAAADI. V gave up 4 bases and J gave up 2 bases; unmatched junction bases: 4. This CDR3 is built from 15 residues. DNA for the CDR3: TGCGCCAGCAGTGCGCCGGGACAGGGCAATCAGCCCCAGCATTTT. Translation gives CASSAPGQGNQPQHF.

The V call is TRBV28, the J call TRBJ2-7; D is unclear. CDR1 and CDR2 from the germline V gene are MDHEN and SYDVKM. This CDR3 region has 14 residues. Trimming shortened V by 1 base and J by 4 bases, and 11 bases separated the two germline ends. The CDR3 DNA reads TGTGCCAGCAGTTTATTAGTGAACCTATACGAGCAGTACTTC. Amino acids: CASSLLVNLYEQYF.

This clone came up once. CDR3 nucleotide sequence: TGTGCCTGGAGCTCCCGGGCAGGGAACTATGGCTACACCTTC. Protein sequence: CAWSSRAGNYGYTF. V is TRBV30 and J is TRBJ1-2; possibly TRBD1 for D (5 bases). Germline values: CDR1 GTSNPN, CDR2 SVGIG (reference sequence). The CDR3 totals 14 residues. V lost 3 bases and J 2 bases, leaving 13 bases between the germline ends. Based on the CDR3 plus reference TRBV30 and TRBJ1-2, the full variable domain is SQTIHQWPATLVQPVGSPLSLECTVEGTSNPNLYWYRQAAGRGLQLLFYSVGIGQISSEVPQNLSASRPQDRQFILSSKKLLLSDSGFYLCAWSSRAGNYGYTFGSGTRLTVV.

The chain joins TRBV6-6 to TRBJ1-2, with TRBD1 as a possible D gene (5 bases). The germline CDR1 and CDR2 sequences are MNHNY and SVGAGI (reference sequence). V lost 3 bases and J 0 bases, leaving 14 bases between the germline ends. The CDR3 contains 16 residues. CDR3 coding DNA: TGTGCCAGCAGTTATGGCCTCGAGGACACTAACTATGGCTACACCTTC. Its protein is CASSYGLEDTNYGYTF.

The chain is built from TRBV7-8 and TRBJ2-2; 7 bases match TRBD1. This CDR3 region has 17 residues. The J segment lost 1 base and the V segment lost 2 bases, leaving 7 bases of the junction unmatched. Germline CDR1 SGHVS, CDR2 FQNEAQ. This chain's CDR3 is CASSLPRDSGNTGELFF. CDR3 sequence (DNA): TGTGCCAGCAGCTTACCCCGGGACAGTGGGAACACCGGGGAGCTGTTTTTT.

V and J are TRBV7-6 and TRBJ1-1, with D tentatively TRBD1 (6 bases). The CDR3 consists of 14 residues. Per the germline V gene, CDR1 is SGHVS and CDR2 is FNYEAQ. The V and J ends lost 5 bases and 2 bases respectively, with 12 bases between them. The CDR3 protein is CASSTPGDNTEAFF. Written as DNA, the CDR3 is TGTGCCAGCAGCACCCCAGGGGACAACACTGAAGCTTTCTTT. The whole variable domain, filled in from reference TRBV7-6 and TRBJ1-1, reads GAGVSQSPRYKVTKRGQDVALRCDPISGHVSLYWYRQALGQGPEFLTYFNYEAQQDKSGLPNDRFSAERPEGSISTLTIQRTEQRDSAMYRCASSTPGDNTEAFFGQGTRLTVV.

The chain joins TRBV7-8 to TRBJ2-1, with D perhaps being TRBD1 or TRBD2 (5 bases each). V lost 9 bases to trimming and J lost 5 bases, with 23 bases between them. The CDR3 length is 16 residues. Germline loops: CDR1 SGHVS, CDR2 FQNEAQ. CDR3 nucleotides: TGTGCCAGTAGGACCCTGATTGGGGACCGCAACAATGAGCAGTTCTTC. As protein: CASRTLIGDRNNEQFF.

The CDR3 coding sequence is TGTGCCAGCAGCCCAAGAGGGGCAGAGAATGAAAAACTGTTTTTT. It translates to CASSPRGAENEKLFF. The J gene is TRBJ1-4, the V gene TRBV7-9; a possible D gene is TRBD1 (5 bases). Germline CDR1 and CDR2: SEHNR and FQNEAQ (reference sequence). V gave up 5 bases and J gave up 5 bases, with 15 bases separating them. The CDR3 has 15 residues.

The chain employs TRBV19 and TRBJ1-2, with D tentatively TRBD1 (5 bases). The germline V gene has CDR1 LNHDA and CDR2 SQIVND (reference sequence). The CDR3 extends over 15 amino acids. V was pared by 4 bases and J by 3 bases, with 15 bases between. This CDR3 reads CASSRAGASDYGYTF. The CDR3 DNA follows: TGTGCCAGTAGTAGGGCCGGGGCGTCTGACTATGGCTACACCTTC.

The chain combines TRBV7-6 with TRBJ2-6; 12 bases fit TRBD2. The CDR3 covers 18 residues. J gave up 4 bases and V 5 bases, and 9 bases lay outside the gene matches. Germline assignment: CDR1 SGHVS and CDR2 FNYEAQ. The CDR3 nucleotides are TGTGCCAGCAGCCTTCGACTAGCGGGAGTCTCCGGGGCCAACGTCCTGACTTTC. Amino acids: CASSLRLAGVSGANVLTF.

The chain combines TRBV2 with TRBJ2-3; D is unclear. Looked up from germline, CDR1 is SNHLY and CDR2 is FYNNEI. The CDR3 extends over 14 amino acids. The V gene lost 10 bases and the J gene lost 1 base, with 15 bases spanning the gap. CDR3 bases: TGTGCCACTGGGAAAGGCCTCGGCACAGATACGCAGTATTTT. Protein sequence: CATGKGLGTDTQYF.

The gene calls are TRBV28 and TRBJ1-1; 11 bases are shared with TRBD1. The CDR3 sequence is 15 residues long. With V trimmed by 8 bases and J by 0 bases, 5 bases remained unmatched. Per the germline V gene, CDR1 is MDHEN and CDR2 is SYDVKM. Here the CDR3 reads CASLDRGRLNTEAFF. CDR3 nucleotide sequence: TGTGCCAGCCTGGACAGGGGGCGATTGAACACTGAAGCTTTCTTT.

The chain has TRBV14 and TRBJ2-3; D is undetermined. Germline-derived CDR1 and CDR2 are SGHDN and FVKESK. V was clipped by 0 bases and J by 8 bases, with 6 bases between them. The CDR3 loop spans 12 amino acids. DNA of the CDR3: TGTGCCAGCAGCCAAGATAGTGGTACGCAGTATTTT. Protein: CASSQDSGTQYF.

The rearrangement uses TRBV4-1 and TRBJ1-1; possibly TRBD1 for D (5 bases). The V and J ends lost 3 bases and 4 bases respectively, with 15 bases between them. The CDR3 has 15 amino acids. Germline assignment: CDR1 MGHRA and CDR2 YSYEKL. CDR3 nucleotide sequence: TGCGCCAGCAGCCATAAACTCCAGGGACTCACTGAAGCTTTCTTT. Translating it yields CASSHKLQGLTEAFF.

The chain is built from TRBV18 and TRBJ1-4, with 7 positions matching TRBD1. Germline trimming cut 8 bases from V and 4 bases from J; bases unmatched to any gene: 10. Germline V lookup: CDR1 KGHSH, CDR2 LQKENI. The CDR3 sequence is 15 residues long. This CDR3 is CASPQGGLDNEKLFF. DNA of the CDR3: TGTGCCAGCCCCCAGGGGGGACTAGATAATGAAAAACTGTTTTTT.

V is TRBV7-8 and J is TRBJ2-5; the D is unclear. This CDR3 is built from 15 residues. Trimming cost V 0 bases and J 0 bases, with 8 bases left between them. CDR1 is SGHVS, CDR2 FQNEAQ, per germline. DNA of the CDR3: TGTGCCAGCAGCTTAGCTGAGACTTACCAAGAGACCCAGTACTTC. It translates to CASSLAETYQETQYF.

The V call is TRBV23-1, the J call TRBJ1-1; weak D call: TRBD1 (6 bases). TRBV23-1 carries the ORF label, with uncertain function. The CDR3 loop spans 19 amino acids. V lost 8 bases and J lost 3, with 31 bases in between. The CDR3 sequence: CASGPSSSPRTARDTEAFF. CDR3 sequence (DNA): TGCGCCAGCGGACCCTCCAGCTCCCCTCGGACAGCCAGGGACACTGAAGCTTTCTTT.

This chain uses TRBV4-3 with TRBJ2-2; 14 bases match TRBD2. The germline gives CDR1 LGHNA, CDR2 YSLEER. J lost 2 bases, V lost 4 bases, and 9 bases had no gene match. There are 19 residues in the CDR3. The CDR3 coding sequence is TGCGCCAGCAGCCTGGGACTGGGACTAGCGGGAGATAACACCGGGGAGCTGTTTTTT. The encoded protein is CASSLGLGLAGDNTGELFF.

CDR3 residues: CASSLVGGNYGYTF. The CDR3 nucleotides are TGCGCCAGCAGCTTGGTTGGCGGTAACTATGGCTACACCTTC. The gene calls are TRBV5-1 and TRBJ1-2; D unresolved. Per germline, CDR1 SGHRS and CDR2 YFSETQ. V was shortened by 0 bases and J by 1 base, with 7 bases between the two germline ends. This CDR3 has 14 residues.